This TCR beta chain was retrieved from a study of T cells expressing NK-cell markers. From the 5' RACE reads, TCRdb lists one entry per CDR3 protein and no DNA. This listing includes roughly 150,000 distinct CDR3 sequences. This sequence was found in a woman between 18 and 70 years old in good health. The sequenced material came from blood T cells: a sorted CD56 or NKG2C T cell subset, CD4+ or CD8+ T cells, or bulk PBMC T cells (not recorded which).

The CDR3 loop reads CASSLELGSSTDTQYF. This chain connects TRBV5-1 to TRBJ2-3; TCRdb's D call, TRBD2, is unchecked because there is no DNA. The length of the CDR3 is 16 residues. The germline CDR1 and CDR2 sequences are SGHRS and YFSETQ.